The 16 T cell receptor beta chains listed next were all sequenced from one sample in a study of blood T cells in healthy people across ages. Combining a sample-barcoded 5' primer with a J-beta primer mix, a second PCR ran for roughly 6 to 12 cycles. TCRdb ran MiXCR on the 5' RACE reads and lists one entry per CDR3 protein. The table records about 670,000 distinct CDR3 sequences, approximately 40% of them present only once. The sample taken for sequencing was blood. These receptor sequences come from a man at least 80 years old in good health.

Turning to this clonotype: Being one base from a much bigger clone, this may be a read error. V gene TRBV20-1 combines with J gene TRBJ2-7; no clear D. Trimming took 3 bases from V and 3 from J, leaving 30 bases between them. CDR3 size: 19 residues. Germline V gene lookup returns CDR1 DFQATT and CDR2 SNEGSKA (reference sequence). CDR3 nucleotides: TGCAGTGCTAGTTCCCGGGCCTTAGGAGCCCCCTCCTTCCTCTACGAGCAGTACTTC. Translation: CSASSRALGAPSFLYEQYF.

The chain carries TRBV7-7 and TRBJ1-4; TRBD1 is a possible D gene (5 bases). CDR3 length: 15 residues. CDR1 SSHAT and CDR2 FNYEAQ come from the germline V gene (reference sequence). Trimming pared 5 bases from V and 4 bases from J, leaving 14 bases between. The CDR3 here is CASSRGTANNEKLFF. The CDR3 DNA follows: TGTGCCAGCAGCAGAGGGACGGCCAATAATGAAAAACTGTTTTTT.

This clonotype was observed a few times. The CDR3 spells CASSLRGTGGQPQHF. CDR3 coding DNA: TGTGCCAGCAGTTTAAGGGGGACAGGGGGTCAGCCCCAGCATTTT. The rearrangement uses TRBV12-3 or TRBV12-4 and TRBJ1-5; TRBD1 agrees at 11 bases. The J segment lost 6 bases and the V segment lost 2 bases, leaving 3 bases of the junction unmatched. This CDR3 has 15 amino acids.

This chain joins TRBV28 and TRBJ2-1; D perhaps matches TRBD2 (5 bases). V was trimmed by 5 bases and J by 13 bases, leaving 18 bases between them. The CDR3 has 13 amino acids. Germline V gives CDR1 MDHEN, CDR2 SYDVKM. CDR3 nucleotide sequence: TGTGCCAGCAGTCCCACTAGGGCAGAGACCCAGTTCTTC. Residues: CASSPTRAETQFF.

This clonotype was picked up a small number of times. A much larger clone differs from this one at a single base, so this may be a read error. The CDR3 protein is CASSVWGTPEETQFF. In DNA, the CDR3 is TGTGCCAGCAGCGTCTGGGGCACACCAGAGGAGACCCAGTTCTTC. The chain combines TRBV7-9 with TRBJ2-1; possibly TRBD1 for D (5 bases). V was trimmed by 5 bases and J by 13 bases, leaving 24 bases between them. CDR1 SEHNR and CDR2 FQNEAQ come from the germline V gene (reference sequence). This CDR3 is built from 15 residues.

The CDR3 loop is CASSRPGTTGYNEQYF. The CDR3 DNA follows: TGCGCCAGCAGCCGACCCGGGACTACAGGCTACAATGAGCAGTACTTC. The V and J genes are TRBV5-1 and TRBJ2-5, with TRBD2 matching 7 bases. V shed 4 bases and J 11 bases; nucleotides not matched to a gene: 20. The CDR3 contains 16 residues. From germline, CDR1 is SGHRS and CDR2 YFSETQ.

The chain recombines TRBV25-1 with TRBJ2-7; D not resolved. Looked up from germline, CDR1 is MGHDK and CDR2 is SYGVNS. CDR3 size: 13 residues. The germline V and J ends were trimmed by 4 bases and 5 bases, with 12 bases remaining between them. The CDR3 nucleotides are TGTGCCAGCAGTGCCACTGGTTCGAACGAGCAGTACTTC. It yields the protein CASSATGSNEQYF.

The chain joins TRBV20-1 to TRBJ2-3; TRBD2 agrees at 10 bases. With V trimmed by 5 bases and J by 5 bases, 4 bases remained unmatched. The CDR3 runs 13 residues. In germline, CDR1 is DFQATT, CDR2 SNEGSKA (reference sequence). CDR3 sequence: CSASSGGGDTQYF. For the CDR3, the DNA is TGCAGTGCTTCTAGCGGGGGTGGAGATACGCAGTATTTT.

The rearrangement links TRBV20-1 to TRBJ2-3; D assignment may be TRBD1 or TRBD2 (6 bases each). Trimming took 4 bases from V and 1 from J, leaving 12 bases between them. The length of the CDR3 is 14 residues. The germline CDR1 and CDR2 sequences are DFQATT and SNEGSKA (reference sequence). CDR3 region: CSATGGGRTDTQYF. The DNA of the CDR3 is TGCAGTGCTACCGGGGGCGGTCGCACAGATACGCAGTATTTT.

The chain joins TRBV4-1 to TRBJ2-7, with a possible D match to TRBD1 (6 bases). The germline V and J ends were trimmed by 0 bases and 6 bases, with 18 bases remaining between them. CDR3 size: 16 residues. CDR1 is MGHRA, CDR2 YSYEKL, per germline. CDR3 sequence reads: CASSQDITGRLREQYF. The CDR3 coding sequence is TGCGCCAGCAGCCAAGATATTACAGGGCGTCTTCGCGAGCAGTACTTC.

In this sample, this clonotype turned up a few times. The CDR3 DNA reads as TGCGCCAGCAGCTTGGGGGTAGAGGAGCAGTTCTTC. Translated, it gives CASSLGVEEQFF. This chain links TRBV5-1 with TRBJ2-1; no clear D gene. The CDR3 is 12 residues long. Per the germline V gene, CDR1 is SGHRS and CDR2 is YFSETQ. The V end lost 0 bases, the J end lost 10 bases, and 8 bases lay between the germline ends.

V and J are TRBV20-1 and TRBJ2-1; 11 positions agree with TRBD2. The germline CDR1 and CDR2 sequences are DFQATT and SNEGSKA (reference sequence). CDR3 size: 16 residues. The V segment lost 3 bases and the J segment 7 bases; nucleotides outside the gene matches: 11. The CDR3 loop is CSASGSGTSGSNEQFF. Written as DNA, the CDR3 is TGCAGTGCTAGTGGGTCTGGGACTAGCGGTTCAAATGAGCAGTTCTTC.

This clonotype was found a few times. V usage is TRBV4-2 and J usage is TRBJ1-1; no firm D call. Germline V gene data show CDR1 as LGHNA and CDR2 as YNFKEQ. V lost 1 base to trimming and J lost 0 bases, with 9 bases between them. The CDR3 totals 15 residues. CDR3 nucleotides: TGTGCCAGCAGCCAAGGGCAGCTGGTGAACACTGAAGCTTTCTTT. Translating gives CASSQGQLVNTEAFF.

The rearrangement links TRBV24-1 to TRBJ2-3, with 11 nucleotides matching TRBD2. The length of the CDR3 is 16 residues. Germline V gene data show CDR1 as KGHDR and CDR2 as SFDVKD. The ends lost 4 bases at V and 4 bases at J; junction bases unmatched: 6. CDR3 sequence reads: CATSDKLAGAPDTQYF. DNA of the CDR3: TGTGCCACCAGTGACAAACTAGCGGGAGCTCCAGATACGCAGTATTTT.

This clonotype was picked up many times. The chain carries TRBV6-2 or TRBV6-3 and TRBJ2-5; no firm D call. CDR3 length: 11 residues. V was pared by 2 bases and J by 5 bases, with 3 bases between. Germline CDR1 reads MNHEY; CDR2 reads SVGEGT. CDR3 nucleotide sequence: TGTGCCAGCAGTTACAAGGAGACCCAGTACTTC. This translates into CASSYKETQYF.

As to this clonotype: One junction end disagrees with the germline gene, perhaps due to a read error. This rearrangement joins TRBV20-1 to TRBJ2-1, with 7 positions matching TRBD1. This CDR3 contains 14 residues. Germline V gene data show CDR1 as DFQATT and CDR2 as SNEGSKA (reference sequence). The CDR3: CNASKGASYNEQFF. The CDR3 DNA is TGCAATGCTAGTAAGGGGGCATCCTACAATGAGCAGTTCTTC.